One and the same sample provided the 15 T cell receptor beta chains below, sequenced in a study of cytomegalovirus exposure and HLA in healthy donors. The PCR was carried out with 60 Vbeta primers and 13 Jbeta primers. Sequencing used immunoSEQ multiplex PCR; TCRdb keeps in-frame clones, though not all of them. The data show some 150,000 clones, with about 72% seen just once and 2% to 2.5% held by the top ten. Sequences were obtained from PBMCs. These receptors originate from a man aged 40-49 years in good health and CMV-seronegative.

The V and J genes are TRBV19 and TRBJ1-3, with no clear D. This CDR3 contains 15 residues. Trimming removed 2 bases from V and 0 bases from J, with 8 bases in between. Per germline, CDR1 LNHDA and CDR2 SQIVND (reference sequence). The CDR3 DNA sequence: TGTGCCAGTAGTATACGGGGTACCTCTGGAAACACCATATATTTT. Translated, it gives CASSIRGTSGNTIYF.

This clone appeared a single time. The chain carries TRBV11-2 and TRBJ1-4; 10 nucleotides match TRBD1. The CDR3 totals 17 residues. CDR1 and CDR2 from the germline V gene are SGHAT and FQNNGV. V was clipped by 5 bases and J by 5 bases; unmatched bases: 11. The CDR3 spells CASSPGQGLSGNEKLFF. The CDR3 DNA reads as TGTGCCAGCAGCCCGGGACAGGGGTTGAGTGGAAATGAAAAACTGTTTTTT.

V usage is TRBV5-1 and J usage is TRBJ1-4; 12 bases fit TRBD1. Germline V gives CDR1 SGHRS, CDR2 YFSETQ. The CDR3 is 19 amino acids. Unmatched junction bases numbered 10, after V lost 4 bases and J lost 0 bases. The CDR3 bases are TGCGCCAGCAGCAAACGGGACAGGGGGCGGATGGCAACTAATGAAAAACTGTTTTTT. Translating it yields CASSKRDRGRMATNEKLFF.

The rearrangement joins TRBV2 to TRBJ1-4; D perhaps matches TRBD1 (5 bases). V shed 1 base and J shed 6 bases, with 15 bases lying between them. Germline CDR1 reads SNHLY; CDR2 reads FYNNEI. The CDR3 sequence is 16 residues long. In DNA form, the CDR3 reads TGTGCCAGCAGTGAAGTAGGCGCGGGGCCGGATGAAAAACTGTTTTTT. Protein: CASSEVGAGPDEKLFF.

This sequence joins TRBV9 and TRBJ1-1, with D hard to call. There are 12 residues in the CDR3. Germline V lookup: CDR1 SGDLS, CDR2 YYNGEE. Trimming took 4 bases from V and 1 from J, leaving 5 bases between them. The CDR3 protein is CASSRGNTEAFF. CDR3 nucleotides: TGTGCCAGCAGCCGGGGGAACACTGAAGCTTTCTTT.

The V and J genes are TRBV19 and TRBJ1-1; 8 bases are a match to TRBD1. Germline CDR1 LNHDA, CDR2 SQIVND (reference sequence). CDR3 length equals 14 residues. The junction had 5 bases not matched to a gene; V was cut back by 6 bases and J by 2 bases. For the CDR3, the DNA is TGTGCCAGTAGACGGGACAGGATAAACACTGAAGCTTTCTTT. It yields the protein CASRRDRINTEAFF. The full variable domain, completed using reference TRBV19 and TRBJ1-1, is DGGITQSPKYLFRKEGQNVTLSCEQNLNHDAMYWYRQDPGQGLRLIYYSQIVNDFQKGDIAEGYSVSREKKESFPLTVTSAQKNPTAFYLCASRRDRINTEAFFGQGTRLTVV.

The V and J genes are TRBV19 and TRBJ2-5; D may be TRBD2 (6 bases). The V gene lost 6 bases and the J gene lost 9 bases, with 17 bases spanning the gap. Germline values: CDR1 LNHDA, CDR2 SQIVND (reference sequence). The CDR3 runs to 13 residues. CDR3 sequence reads: CASSTGLQSSQYF. CDR3 nucleotide sequence: TGTGCCAGTAGCACGGGACTCCAGTCGTCCCAGTACTTC.

The CDR3 DNA reads TGTGCCAGCAGCTCAGCGGGAGGAAGGAGCAATGAGCAGTTCTTC. It is translated as CASSSAGGRSNEQFF. This chain links TRBV7-9 with TRBJ2-1; TRBD2 aligns across 9 bases. Germline V gene data show CDR1 as SEHNR and CDR2 as FQNEAQ (reference sequence). The junction had 7 bases not matched to a gene; V was cut back by 4 bases and J by 6 bases. The CDR3 spans 15 residues.

Of note for this clone: Other DNA sequences in this specimen translate into the identical CDR3. The chain carries TRBV11-2 and TRBJ2-2; no clear D gene. Germline values: CDR1 SGHAT, CDR2 FQNNGV. This CDR3 contains 14 residues. Trimming left V 1 base short and J 2 bases short, with 5 bases between. The CDR3 loop reads CASSLGLNTGELFF. DNA for the CDR3: TGTGCCAGCAGCTTAGGACTCAACACCGGGGAGCTGTTTTTT.

V usage is TRBV12-5 and J usage is TRBJ2-1; the match to TRBD1 covers 10 bases. In germline, CDR1 is LGHNT, CDR2 FRNRAP. CDR3 length: 17 residues. Trimming removed 1 base from V and 6 bases from J; junction bases left unmatched: 9. Here the CDR3 reads CASGLAPLGQGTNEQFF. The DNA of the CDR3 is TGTGCTAGTGGTTTGGCCCCTTTGGGACAGGGGACCAATGAGCAGTTCTTC.

The chain combines TRBV11-1 with TRBJ2-2; perhaps TRBD2 as D (5 bases). Deletions cut 2 bases from V and 0 bases from J, with 10 bases between. CDR1 and CDR2 from the germline V gene are SGHAT and FQDESV (reference sequence). The CDR3 is 16 residues long. The CDR3 loop reads CASSLLEGSNTGELFF. CDR3 in DNA: TGTGCCAGCAGCTTACTTGAGGGCTCGAACACCGGGGAGCTGTTTTTT.

In this sample, this clone turned up a few times. The V gene is TRBV18, the J gene TRBJ1-5; 8 positions match TRBD1. V lost 4 bases to trimming and J lost 0 bases; unmatched junction nucleotides: 2. The CDR3 extends over 15 amino acids. The germline gives CDR1 KGHSH, CDR2 LQKENI. This CDR3 reads CASSQTGDSNQPQHF. The DNA of the CDR3 is TGTGCCAGCTCACAGACAGGGGATAGCAATCAGCCCCAGCATTTT. Looking up the rest from reference TRBV18 and TRBJ1-5 gives the full variable domain: NAGVMQNPRHLVRRRGQEARLRCSPMKGHSHVYWYRQLPEEGLKFMVYLQKENIIDESGMPKERFSAEFPKEGPSILRIQQVVRGDSAAYFCASSQTGDSNQPQHFGDGTRLSIL.

This chain connects TRBV5-1 to TRBJ2-5, with D maybe TRBD1 (6 bases). The CDR3 contains 15 residues. With 1 base removed from V and 5 bases from J, the gap between germline ends came to 15 bases. Germline CDR1 SGHRS, CDR2 YFSETQ. The CDR3 DNA reads TGCGCCAGCAGCTTGTCCGCAGGGGAAGGCGAGACCCAGTACTTC. Translating gives CASSLSAGEGETQYF.

V gene TRBV7-2 combines with J gene TRBJ2-1; D call uncertain. Germline V gene data show CDR1 as SGHTA and CDR2 as FQGNSA. V lost 1 base and J lost 6, with 7 bases in between. The CDR3 runs 13 residues. CDR3 DNA sequence: TGTGCCAGCAGCTTAGTACATACCAATGAGCAGTTCTTC. Residues: CASSLVHTNEQFF.

Here the CDR3 DNA reads TGTGCCAGCAGTTACGCCCCCGGGACACCTTACGAGCAGTACTTC. Amino acids: CASSYAPGTPYEQYF. The chain links TRBV6-5 to TRBJ2-7, with D possibly being TRBD1 (6 bases). V gave up 2 bases and J gave up 4 bases, with 15 bases separating them. This CDR3 is built from 15 residues. Looked up from germline, CDR1 is MNHEY and CDR2 is SVGAGI.